The 11 T cell receptor beta chains presented below share a single source sample, sequenced in a study of OX40 agonist ivuxolimab in advanced cancers. The library was produced with the immunoSEQ multiplex PCR assay. Here the immuneACCESS table is served through TCRdb, limited to in-frame sequences with V and J called. Missing clones are a known gap in these copies; in checked studies unresolved V genes cover under half, and the rest lacks a known reason. The sample records about 82,000 clones, roughly 92% of which are singletons. About 0.6% of the sample goes to the ten largest clones. Sequenced material: CD4+ or CD8+ T cells sorted from blood, taken in a trial of the OX40 agonist ivuxolimab. All receptors come from an adult with an advanced solid tumor such as melanoma, head and neck, liver or kidney cancer.

This clone has only one observation. This rearrangement joins TRBV11-3 to TRBJ2-1; D is perhaps TRBD1 (5 bases). The CDR3 contains 19 residues. Germline values: CDR1 SGHNT, CDR2 YENEEA. V gave up 4 bases and J gave up 4 bases, with 26 bases separating them. CDR3 nucleotide sequence: TGTGCCAGCAGCTCGGACCCTTCGGACATGATTGGGGCTTACAATGAGCAGTTCTTC. Translation: CASSSDPSDMIGAYNEQFF. Based on the CDR3 plus reference TRBV11-3 and TRBJ2-1, the full variable domain is EAGVVQSPRYKIIEKKQPVAFWCNPISGHNTLYWYLQNLGQGPELLIRYENEEAVDDSQLPKDRFSAERLKGVDSTLKIQPAELGDSAVYLCASSSDPSDMIGAYNEQFFGPGTRLTVL.

The chain has TRBV18 and TRBJ1-1, with 7 bases identical to TRBD1. CDR3 size: 12 residues. The germline V gene has CDR1 KGHSH and CDR2 LQKENI. V was clipped by 7 bases and J by 4 bases; unmatched bases: 3. CDR3 nucleotides: TGTGCCAGCTTAAACAGGGGCACTGAAGCTTTCTTT. It codes for CASLNRGTEAFF.

The gene calls are TRBV2 and TRBJ1-2; possible D gene TRBD1, 5 bases. V gave up 1 base and J gave up 4 bases, with 16 bases separating them. Germline assignment: CDR1 SNHLY and CDR2 FYNNEI. This CDR3 spans 16 amino acids. This chain's CDR3 is CASSEGVGGVGYGYTF. In nucleotides, the CDR3 is TGTGCCAGCAGTGAAGGCGTTGGGGGGGTGGGCTATGGCTACACCTTC.

The J gene is TRBJ2-1, the V gene TRBV5-1; no clear D gene. V lost 0 bases and J 6 bases, leaving 16 bases between the germline ends. Germline values: CDR1 SGHRS, CDR2 YFSETQ. The CDR3 loop spans 16 amino acids. The CDR3 spells CASSLEVSPRFNEQFF. The CDR3 DNA sequence: TGCGCCAGCAGCTTGGAAGTTAGCCCGAGGTTCAATGAGCAGTTCTTC.

The chain employs TRBV30 and TRBJ1-2, with D unclear. CDR1 and CDR2 from the germline V gene are GTSNPN and SVGIG (reference sequence). CDR3 size: 15 residues. V lost 0 bases, J lost 4 bases, and 15 bases lay in between. The CDR3 protein is CAWSVFPNSGYGYTF. The CDR3 region has the DNA TGTGCCTGGAGTGTATTTCCCAATTCCGGCTATGGCTACACCTTC.

This chain links TRBV30 with TRBJ2-3, with 12 nucleotides matching TRBD2. Germline CDR1 reads GTSNPN; CDR2 reads SVGIG (reference sequence). The CDR3 loop spans 14 amino acids. J lost 2 bases, V lost 5 bases, and 2 bases had no gene match. The CDR3 DNA follows: TGTGCCTGGCGGACTAGCGGGGCCACAGATACGCAGTATTTT. Translated, it gives CAWRTSGATDTQYF.

The gene calls are TRBV7-9 and TRBJ2-3; 8 bases align to TRBD1. CDR1 and CDR2 (germline): SEHNR, FQNEAQ (reference sequence). V lost 5 bases and J lost 4; bases outside the gene matches: 8. This CDR3 has 15 amino acids. The CDR3 sequence is CASSQDRVVSDTQYF. The CDR3 DNA sequence: TGTGCCAGCAGCCAGGACAGGGTAGTATCAGATACGCAGTATTTT.

J is TRBJ2-7 and V is TRBV29-1; weak D call: TRBD1 (6 bases). Germline V CDR1 and CDR2: SQVTM, ANQGSEA. This CDR3 has 12 amino acids. Trimming took 4 bases from V and 7 from J, leaving 14 bases between them. The CDR3: CSVVAGAREQYF. In DNA, the CDR3 is TGCAGCGTTGTTGCAGGGGCACGGGAGCAGTACTTC.

This clone has a single count. The rearrangement joins TRBV5-4 to TRBJ1-1; the D is unclear. V dropped 0 bases and J dropped 2 bases, with 2 bases sitting between them. The V gene's germline CDR1 is SGHNT and CDR2 YYREEE (reference sequence). The CDR3 has 12 residues. The CDR3 region is CASSLVNTEAFF. The DNA of the CDR3 is TGTGCCAGCAGCTTGGTTAACACTGAAGCTTTCTTT.

The chain uses TRBV11-3 and TRBJ2-3; D unclear. Looked up from germline, CDR1 is SGHNT and CDR2 is YENEEA. V dropped 1 base and J dropped 0 bases, with 5 bases sitting between them. This CDR3 comprises 14 residues. The CDR3 region has the DNA TGTGCCAGCAGCTTAGGGACGAGCACAGATACGCAGTATTTT. It translates to CASSLGTSTDTQYF. The whole variable domain, remainder taken from reference TRBV11-3 and TRBJ2-3, is EAGVVQSPRYKIIEKKQPVAFWCNPISGHNTLYWYLQNLGQGPELLIRYENEEAVDDSQLPKDRFSAERLKGVDSTLKIQPAELGDSAVYLCASSLGTSTDTQYFGPGTRLTVL.

The V and J genes are TRBV19 and TRBJ1-4; D possibly corresponds to TRBD1 (5 bases). CDR1 and CDR2 from the germline V gene are LNHDA and SQIVND (reference sequence). The CDR3 runs 16 residues. The V end was cut by 5 bases, the J end by 4 bases, with 17 bases between. Here the CDR3 DNA reads TGTGCCAGTAGTTCCGGGGGTGGGACGGGTAATGAAAAACTGTTTTTT. The encoded protein is CASSSGGGTGNEKLFF.